These T cell receptor beta chains were read from a single sample in a study of T cell repertoires in cytomegalovirus infection. TCRdb reprocessed the reads with MiXCR, giving one entry per CDR3 protein. The profile covers some 300,000 distinct CDR3 sequences, with about 9.1% appearing a single time and less than 3% taken by the ten largest. The sample was PBMCs. The source of these receptors is a human donor in good health (CMV status not recorded). Some clones in this sample may be carry-over from other donors' samples. The CDR3 runs from the conserved cysteine through the conserved F or W. The D gene is left open where the match is weak. Only part of the rows carry a size: once, few, many, or a class if the clone is expanded.

DNA,CDR3,length,size,J,D,V
TGTGCCAGCAGCTTACTAGCGGGGTCGTCGGATACGCAGTATTTT,CASSLLAGSSDTQYF,15,many,TRBJ2-3,TRBD2,TRBV7-9
TGTGCCAGCAGTTTGGACAGGGCGACTAATGAAAAACTGTTTTTT,CASSLDRATNEKLFF,15,many,TRBJ1-4,TRBD1,TRBV6-6
TGTGCCAGCAGCCGCGGACAGGGGGCAACTAATGAAAAACTGTTTTTT,CASSRGQGATNEKLFF,16,-,TRBJ1-4,TRBD1,TRBV14
TGTGCCAGCAGCCAAGAGGCCTTTCCTACGCAGTATTTT,CASSQEAFPTQYF,13,few,TRBJ2-3,-,TRBV14
TGTGCCATCAGTGGCCATACAGGGAACTCTGGAAACACCATATATTTT,CAISGHTGNSGNTIYF,16,many,TRBJ1-3,-,TRBV10-3
TGCAGCGTTCAATCAACCGACAGGGCCTACACCTTC,CSVQSTDRAYTF,12,few,TRBJ1-2,TRBD1,TRBV29-1
TGCAGTGCTCGCCGACTAGCGGGGGTTGAGACCCAGTACTTC,CSARRLAGVETQYF,14,-,TRBJ2-5,TRBD2,TRBV20-1
TGCAGTGCTCGGACCCCGGATGGGCAGACCCAGTACTTC,CSARTPDGQTQYF,13,few,TRBJ2-5,-,TRBV20-1
TGTGCCAGCAGCTTAGACGCGAGCAATCAGCCCCAGCATTTT,CASSLDASNQPQHF,14,many,TRBJ1-5,-,TRBV7-9
TGCAGTGCCATATCCGCCCCAGGGTATAACAATCAGCCCCAGCATTTT,CSAISAPGYNNQPQHF,16,many,TRBJ1-5,-,TRBV20-1
TGTGCCAGCAGCCCGCCAGGGGCGAAGACCCAGTACTTC,CASSPPGAKTQYF,13,many,TRBJ2-5,-,TRBV11-1
TGTGCCAGCAGCTTCGGACTAGCGGGCCGCACCGGGGAGCTGTTTTTT,CASSFGLAGRTGELFF,16,many,TRBJ2-2,TRBD2,TRBV6-1
TGCAGTGCTTGCCGGGACAGTAATCAGCCCCAGCATTTT,CSACRDSNQPQHF,13,few,TRBJ1-5,TRBD1,TRBV20-1
TGTGCCAGCAGCCTGCGACTAGAAGGGATTCAGGGAGATACGCAGTATTTT,CASSLRLEGIQGDTQYF,17,many,TRBJ2-3,-,TRBV7-9
TGTGCCAGCAACCCTCCCGGGAGTATCGATGAGCAGTTCTTC,CASNPPGSIDEQFF,14,few,TRBJ2-1,-,TRBV6-6
TGTGCCAGCAGCCGAAATCAACTAGGGACCGGGGACACTGAAGCTTTCTTT,CASSRNQLGTGDTEAFF,17,many,TRBJ1-1,-,TRBV7-9
TGTGCCAGCAGGACAACAAACGTTCACGGGGAAAATGAAAAACTGTTTTTT,CASRTTNVHGENEKLFF,17,many,TRBJ1-4,-,TRBV28
TGTGCCAGCAGCGTAGACAGGGGGAGCTCCTACGAGCAGTACTTC,CASSVDRGSSYEQYF,15,many,TRBJ2-7,TRBD1,TRBV5-8
TGTGCCAGCAGTTACGAGTCAGCGGGGGGGCCCAGCGGGGAGCTGTTTTTT,CASSYESAGGPSGELFF,17,few,TRBJ2-2,TRBD2,TRBV6-5
TGTGCCATCAGTGAGACAGGTTCCTATAATTCACCCCTCCACTTT,CAISETGSYNSPLHF,15,few,TRBJ1-6,-,TRBV10-3
TGTGCCAGCAGTTTAGATGCAGGGGGAGCGTATCAAGCTTTCTTT,CASSLDAGGAYQAFF,15,many,TRBJ1-1,TRBD1,TRBV27
TGTGCCAGTAGACGGGACCGATACACAGATACGCAGTATTTT,CASRRDRYTDTQYF,14,many,TRBJ2-3,-,TRBV19
TGCAGTGCTAAAGTGAGACGGGACAATGAGCAGTTCTTC,CSAKVRRDNEQFF,13,many,TRBJ2-1,-,TRBV20-1
TGTGCCAGCAGCTTTCCTTTGGGGGGCCTAAATGAGCAGTTCTTC,CASSFPLGGLNEQFF,15,many,TRBJ2-1,-,TRBV7-2
TGCAGTGTTTATACTGGGGGCCGCAGAATAGATACGCAGTATTTT,CSVYTGGRRIDTQYF,15,many,TRBJ2-3,-,TRBV20-1
TGTGCCAGCAGTTACGAGGGGCGGACTAATGAAAAACTGTTTTTT,CASSYEGRTNEKLFF,15,many,TRBJ1-4,-,TRBV6-5
TGTGCCAGCAGCGGGGGTTTTGGGACAGATACGCAGTATTTT,CASSGGFGTDTQYF,14,many,TRBJ2-3,-,TRBV12-3/TRBV12-4
TGTGCCAGCAGTTCCCTCCTCTACAATGAGCAGTTCTTC,CASSSLLYNEQFF,13,-,TRBJ2-1,-,TRBV28
TGTGCCAGCAGCTTAGGAGGGGGAGACTATGGCTACACCTTC,CASSLGGGDYGYTF,14,many,TRBJ1-2,-,TRBV7-6
TGTGCCAGCAGCACCGACGATCGGACAGGGTTGAACACTGAAGCTTTCTTT,CASSTDDRTGLNTEAFF,17,many,TRBJ1-1,TRBD1,TRBV7-9
TGCAGTGCTAGAGGTTTCGGACTACAACTCTCGAAAGAGACCCAGTACTTC,CSARGFGLQLSKETQYF,17,many,TRBJ2-5,-,TRBV20-1
TGTGCCAGCAGCTTTGGGACAGGAGCCTACAATGAGCAGTTCTTC,CASSFGTGAYNEQFF,15,many,TRBJ2-1,TRBD1,TRBV7-2
TGTGCCAGTAGTAGGGGTTTGGTCTTGGACGAGCAGTACTTC,CASSRGLVLDEQYF,14,few,TRBJ2-7,-,TRBV19
TGTGCCAGCAGCTTAGAGGTCAATGAGCAGTTCTTC,CASSLEVNEQFF,12,many,TRBJ2-1,-,TRBV11-2
TGTGCCAGCCACTCGTCTGGGGCCAACGTCCTGACTTTC,CASHSSGANVLTF,13,few,TRBJ2-6,-,TRBV28